These T cell receptor beta chains were read from a single sample in a study of early T cells in non-severe SARS-CoV-2 infection. TCRdb used MiXCR to reprocess the 5' RACE reads, holding one entry per CDR3 protein. The data hold fewer than 85,000 distinct CDR3 sequences, with roughly a sixth observed a single time. Source material: whole blood. All receptors derive from an adult who was a healthcare worker with PCR-confirmed SARS-CoV-2 infection or an uninfected control (not recorded which). Each CDR3 is given with its conserved first and last residue. D genes are given only for firm matches. Clone sizes are given selectively: once, few, many, or a class where the clone is expanded.

CDR3 DNA,CDR3 protein,J gene,D gene,V gene,clone size
TGTGCCATCAGTACGGGGAACACCGGGGAGCTGTTTTTT,CAISTGNTGELFF,TRBJ2-2,.,TRBV10-3,.
TGTGCCAGCAGCGCCCGGGGATCCCGTTTGACCCAGTACTTC,CASSARGSRLTQYF,TRBJ2-5,.,TRBV11-3,few
TGTGCCAGCAGCCAGACAGGCCGAACAACTGAAGCTTTCTTT,CASSQTGRTTEAFF,TRBJ1-1,.,TRBV12-3/TRBV12-4,few
TGTGCCAGTCCGTCCCCGAGACGGATGAACACTGAAGCTTTCTTT,CASPSPRRMNTEAFF,TRBJ1-1,.,TRBV28,.
TGTGCCAGCAGCCCCCCCTTCAGGGTTGGTAATGAGCAGTTCTTC,CASSPPFRVGNEQFF,TRBJ2-1,.,TRBV7-9,.
TGTGCCAGCAGCTTAGGATTTCCCTACGAGCAGTACTTC,CASSLGFPYEQYF,TRBJ2-7,.,TRBV7-6,once
TGTGCCAGTAGTAACCGGGGGTCGCGCACAGATACGCAGTATTTT,CASSNRGSRTDTQYF,TRBJ2-3,.,TRBV19,.
TGTGCCAGCAAAGGGCCAGCTGCCTACGAGCAGTACTTC,CASKGPAAYEQYF,TRBJ2-7,.,TRBV13,few
TGTGCCAGCAGCTTACATCAGGGGCCGAACACTGAAGCTTTCTTT,CASSLHQGPNTEAFF,TRBJ1-1,.,TRBV7-9,.
TGCAGTGCTTCAGGGGAGGTCGGGAGTCAGCCCCAGCATTTT,CSASGEVGSQPQHF,TRBJ1-5,.,TRBV20-1,.
TGTGCCAGTAGTACCCGACAGGGTAATGAAAAACTGTTTTTT,CASSTRQGNEKLFF,TRBJ1-4,TRBD1,TRBV19,many
TGTGCCAGCAGCTTGGACAGGGGGCGCTTAAGCGAGCAGTACTTC,CASSLDRGRLSEQYF,TRBJ2-7,TRBD1,TRBV11-2,.
TGTGCCAGCAGCTCGATAGCGGGAGCCCTGTTCTTC,CASSSIAGALFF,TRBJ2-1,TRBD2,TRBV7-2,many
TGTGCCAGCAGCCCGGGACTCCTACTAGGGGAGCAGTACTTC,CASSPGLLLGEQYF,TRBJ2-7,.,TRBV6-5,few
TGTGCCAGCAGCCTAGACAGGGGGCGAGGAAATTCACCCCTCCACTTT,CASSLDRGRGNSPLHF,TRBJ1-6,TRBD1,TRBV7-8,few
TGCGCCAGCAGCTGGGACACCTACAATGAGCAGTTCTTC,CASSWDTYNEQFF,TRBJ2-1,.,TRBV5-1,.
TGCAGCGTTGTAACAGGCGAGGGAAATTCACCCCTCCACTTT,CSVVTGEGNSPLHF,TRBJ1-6,.,TRBV29-1,few
TGTGCCAGCAGTTCTCCAGGGGGACAGAACACCGGGGAGCTGTTTTTT,CASSSPGGQNTGELFF,TRBJ2-2,TRBD1,TRBV28,few
TGTGCCAGCAGTCAGACCTTCTCCTATAATTCACCCCTCCACTTT,CASSQTFSYNSPLHF,TRBJ1-6,.,TRBV5-8,few
TGCGCCAGCAGCTTGGAGCATAATGAAAAACTGTTTTTT,CASSLEHNEKLFF,TRBJ1-4,.,TRBV5-1,many
TGTGCCAGCAGTTTATCGGAGATTTTGTACTTC,CASSLSEILYF,TRBJ2-4,.,TRBV12-3/TRBV12-4,few
TGTGCCAGCAGTGAAGCCCACTCCGCGAACTATGGCTACACCTTC,CASSEAHSANYGYTF,TRBJ1-2,.,TRBV6-1,few
TGTGCCAGCAGTCACACAGGGTATGGCTACACCTTC,CASSHTGYGYTF,TRBJ1-2,.,TRBV12-3/TRBV12-4,.
TGCAGCGTACGACAGGGGTCCGGAAACACCATATATTTT,CSVRQGSGNTIYF,TRBJ1-3,TRBD1,TRBV29-1,many
TGTGCCAGCTCACCACAAGAGGAGAATGAGCAGTTCTTC,CASSPQEENEQFF,TRBJ2-1,.,TRBV18,few
TGTGCCAGCAGCTTAAATTTGGGATTTCGAGAGACCCAGTACTTC,CASSLNLGFRETQYF,TRBJ2-5,.,TRBV7-9,few
TGTGCCAGCAGTTTAAGGAATCAGCCCCAGCATTTT,CASSLRNQPQHF,TRBJ1-5,.,TRBV28,few
TGTGCCAGCAGCTTACAAGGTTTCACCGGGGAGCTGTTTTTT,CASSLQGFTGELFF,TRBJ2-2,.,TRBV7-3,.
TGCGCCAGCAGCTCCGTAGGGGACACCATATATTTT,CASSSVGDTIYF,TRBJ1-3,.,TRBV5-1,.
TGTGCCAGCAGTGAAATGTCGGCCCAGCATTTT,CASSEMSAQHF,TRBJ1-5,.,TRBV6-1,.
TGTGCCAGCAGCCGAAGCGGGGCGAACACCGGGGAGCTGTTTTTT,CASSRSGANTGELFF,TRBJ2-2,TRBD2,TRBV3-1,.
TGTGCCAGCAGCGCGCAGGGACTAGCGGGAGCGGTTCGTCAGTTCTTC,CASSAQGLAGAVRQFF,TRBJ2-1,TRBD2,TRBV7-9,many
TGTGCCAGCAGTTCACAGGGGAACACTGAAGCTTTCTTT,CASSSQGNTEAFF,TRBJ1-1,.,TRBV2,.
TGTGCCAGCAGCTTAGGGGGACAGGCCCTCCTTAATGAAAAACTGTTTTTT,CASSLGGQALLNEKLFF,TRBJ1-4,TRBD1,TRBV7-9,few
TGTGCCAGCAGATCCAGGACTGGCGAGCAGTACTTC,CASRSRTGEQYF,TRBJ2-7,.,TRBV28,.
TGTGCCAGCAGCTTATTACTAGCGGGGGTTCTCCCCTACGAGCAGTACTTC,CASSLLLAGVLPYEQYF,TRBJ2-7,TRBD2,TRBV7-9,.
TGTGCCAGCAAGGGGGACAGGGGAGCTGAAGCTTTCTTT,CASKGDRGAEAFF,TRBJ1-1,TRBD1,TRBV6-1,few
TGTGCCACCAGCCGAGTAAGCTCTCTGTATGGCTACACCTTC,CATSRVSSLYGYTF,TRBJ1-2,.,TRBV15,.
TGTGCCAGCAGTTTGGGTCGATCCAATCAGCCCCAGCATTTT,CASSLGRSNQPQHF,TRBJ1-5,.,TRBV28,.
TGTGCCAGCAGCGTAGGGTCAGGGGCGCGCACTGAAGCTTTCTTT,CASSVGSGARTEAFF,TRBJ1-1,.,TRBV9,few
TGTGCCAGCAGCCTTTACTTGGGAGGGCCGGGAAATGAGCAGTTCTTC,CASSLYLGGPGNEQFF,TRBJ2-1,TRBD2,TRBV7-9,many
TGCAGTGCTAGTACTAGCGGGGTCACAGATACGCAGAATTTT,CSASTSGVTDTQNF,TRBJ2-3,TRBD2,TRBV20-1,.
TGCGCCAGCAGCCAAGGGTTTATAGGGGATTTTAGCAATCAGCCCCAGCATTTT,CASSQGFIGDFSNQPQHF,TRBJ1-5,.,TRBV4-1,.
TGTGCCAGTAGTCCCGGGACAGGGGGCCGCCTCGGTCAGCCCCAGCATTTT,CASSPGTGGRLGQPQHF,TRBJ1-5,TRBD1,TRBV19,.
TGTGCCAGCAGCCAAGCGGTGGGTTCTCGTGGCTACACCTTC,CASSQAVGSRGYTF,TRBJ1-2,.,TRBV11-2,.
TGCGCCAATCCCCGACAGGCCTCCTACAATGAGCAGTTCTTC,CANPRQASYNEQFF,TRBJ2-1,.,TRBV10-1,many
TGTGCCAGCAGTTCAACCGGGACAGGGGAAGGCTACACCTTC,CASSSTGTGEGYTF,TRBJ1-2,TRBD1,TRBV5-6,.
TGCGCCAGCAGTGAAGGGCGGATGAACACTGAAGCTTTCTTT,CASSEGRMNTEAFF,TRBJ1-1,.,TRBV10-1,many
TGCGCCAGCAGCTCTCAGGCTGTAGACACAGATACGCAGTATTTT,CASSSQAVDTDTQYF,TRBJ2-3,.,TRBV5-1,few
TGTGCCAGCATTCGAACGCCGAACACTGAAGCTTTCTTT,CASIRTPNTEAFF,TRBJ1-1,.,TRBV7-8,medium-sized
TGTGCCAGCAAGACTAGTGGGGAGCAGTACTTC,CASKTSGEQYF,TRBJ2-7,.,TRBV2,.
TGCAGCGTCGCCGTATGGGGCGTGAACACCGGGGAGCTGTTTTTT,CSVAVWGVNTGELFF,TRBJ2-2,.,TRBV29-1,few
TGTGCCAGCAGCTCAGGATGGGGGAGCTACGAGCAGTACTTC,CASSSGWGSYEQYF,TRBJ2-7,.,TRBV11-2,.